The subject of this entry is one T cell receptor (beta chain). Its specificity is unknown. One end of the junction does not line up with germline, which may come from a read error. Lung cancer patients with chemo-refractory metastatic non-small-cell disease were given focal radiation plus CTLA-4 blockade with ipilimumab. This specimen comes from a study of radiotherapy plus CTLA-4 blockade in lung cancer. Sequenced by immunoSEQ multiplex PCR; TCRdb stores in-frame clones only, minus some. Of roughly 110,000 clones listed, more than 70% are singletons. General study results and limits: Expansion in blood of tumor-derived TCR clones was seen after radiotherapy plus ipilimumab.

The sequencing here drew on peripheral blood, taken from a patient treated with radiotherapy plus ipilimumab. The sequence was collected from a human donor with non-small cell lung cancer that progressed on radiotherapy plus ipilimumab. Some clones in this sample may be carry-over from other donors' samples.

This CDR3 is CASTASTEADVLTF. The CDR3 DNA sequence: TGTGCCAGCACCGCGAGTACTGAGGCCGACGTCCTGACTTTC. The chain carries TRBV2 and TRBJ2-6; D is undetermined. The CDR3 extends over 14 amino acids. Germline CDR1 reads SNHLY; CDR2 reads FYNNEI.